What follows are 30 T cell receptor beta chains derived from one specimen sequenced in a study of sequential checkpoint blockade in melanoma. Treatment here: randomized to nivolumab then ipilimumab (arm A) or the reverse (arm B). TCRdb's table, derived via immunoSEQ multiplex PCR, lists solely in-frame clones and lacks some. The sample shows about 5,100 clones, 32% of them seen only once. Sequencing was performed on tumor tissue (inferred from file names), taken from a patient given nivolumab and ipilimumab in sequence. The receptors were gathered from a human donor with melanoma.

The chain has TRBV6-8 and TRBJ2-5; 10 nucleotides line up with TRBD1. V shed 0 bases, J shed 5 bases, and the junction held 0 bases outside the gene matches. Germline V lookup: CDR1 MNHGY, CDR2 SAAAGT. The CDR3 is made up of 14 amino acids. CDR3 DNA: TGTGCCAGCAGTTACTCGGGACAGGGGGAGACCCAGTACTTC. This sequence encodes CASSYSGQGETQYF.

The chain employs TRBV11-3 and TRBJ1-6; 7 nucleotides agree with TRBD1. Germline V gene data show CDR1 as SGHNT and CDR2 as YENEEA. The CDR3 spans 15 residues. V was clipped by 5 bases and J by 5 bases; unmatched bases: 6. The CDR3 nucleotides read TGTGCCAGCAGCCGGGACAGCAATGATAATTCACCCCTCCACTTT. Its translation: CASSRDSNDNSPLHF.

This chain connects TRBV19 to TRBJ2-5, with 8 bases that match TRBD2. Germline values: CDR1 LNHDA, CDR2 SQIVND (reference sequence). The CDR3 contains 15 residues. V was pared by 3 bases and J by 2 bases, with 5 bases of the junction left unmatched. The CDR3 region has the DNA TGTGCCAGTAGTATTGGTAGCGGGGTTCAAGAGACCCAGTACTTC. Protein product: CASSIGSGVQETQYF.

The rearrangement uses TRBV19 and TRBJ1-1, with no clear D. The CDR3 length is 16 residues. Trimming cost V 1 base and J 1 base, with 13 bases left between them. From germline, CDR1 is LNHDA and CDR2 SQIVND (reference sequence). CDR3 DNA: TGTGCCAGTAGTATAGGTTCCAGAATCCCGAACACTGAAGCTTTCTTT. Protein sequence: CASSIGSRIPNTEAFF.

The chain is built from TRBV6-8 and TRBJ2-7; 8 bases are shared with TRBD1. The V gene end was trimmed by 5 bases and the J gene end by 3 bases; junction bases not matched to a gene: 6. CDR1 and CDR2 from the germline V gene are MNHGY and SAAAGT. The CDR3 contains 14 residues. The CDR3: CASSTLGQGYEQYF. The CDR3 bases are TGTGCCAGCAGTACCCTAGGACAGGGCTACGAGCAGTACTTC.

This clone is labeled large (0.1 to 1%). The V call is TRBV6-8, the J call TRBJ2-2, with D possibly called TRBD1 or TRBD2 (5 bases each). CDR1 and CDR2 (germline): MNHGY, SAAAGT. Between the trimmed V and J ends, which lost 8 bases and 6 bases, there was a span of 10 bases. CDR3 size: 12 residues. The CDR3 here is CASPVGAGELFF. The CDR3 DNA reads TGTGCCAGCCCCGTGGGGGCCGGGGAGCTGTTTTTT.

Regarding this clone: The DNA is omitted, as the CDR3 cannot be located on it reliably, and the CDR3 follows TCRdb's listing. CDR3: CASTSVSNTEAFF. The chain joins TRBV19 to TRBJ1-1. Germline CDR1 and CDR2: LNHDA and SQIVND (reference sequence). Ends included, the CDR3 has 13 residues.

The chain combines TRBV15 with TRBJ2-3, with D possibly TRBD1 on 5 matching bases. Germline loops: CDR1 LNHNV, CDR2 YYDKDF (reference sequence). Trimming left V 0 bases short and J 2 bases short, with 15 bases between. The CDR3 has 17 residues. The CDR3 protein is CATSREKWVRATDTQYF. The CDR3 coding sequence is TGTGCCACCAGCAGAGAAAAATGGGTCAGGGCCACAGATACGCAGTATTTT.

This clone has only a few counts. The CDR3 DNA follows: TGCAGCGCTGTGATATCCGCCGGTAGCAATCAGCCCCAGCATTTT. Protein product: CSAVISAGSNQPQHF. The chain has TRBV29-1 and TRBJ1-5; D unresolved. V lost 7 bases and J 0 bases, leaving 16 bases between the germline ends. CDR3 size: 15 residues. Germline assignment: CDR1 SQVTM and CDR2 ANQGSEA. The variable domain in full, with the rest retrieved from reference TRBV29-1 and TRBJ1-5, is SAVISQKPSRDICQRGTSLTIQCQVDSQVTMMFWYRQQPGQSLTLIATANQGSEATYESGFVIDKFPISRPNLTFSTLTVSNMSPEDSSIYLCSAVISAGSNQPQHFGDGTRLSIL.

The V gene is TRBV19, the J gene TRBJ2-2, with TRBD1 identical over 11 bases. The V gene end was trimmed by 7 bases and the J gene end by 8 bases; junction bases not matched to a gene: 12. This CDR3 has 16 amino acids. CDR1 and CDR2 (germline): LNHDA, SQIVND (reference sequence). In nucleotides, the CDR3 is TGTGCCAGTATCCCTCCGGGGACAGGGGGGACTGGGGAGCTGTTTTTT. It is translated as CASIPPGTGGTGELFF.

The V gene is TRBV29-1, the J gene TRBJ2-3, with a tentative D call TRBD1 (5 bases). The germline gives CDR1 SQVTM, CDR2 ANQGSEA. This CDR3 contains 14 residues. The V gene lost 1 base and the J gene lost 6 bases, with 14 bases spanning the gap. CDR3 sequence (DNA): TGCAGCGTTGAAGGCTCAGGGTCGTCGGATACGCAGTATTTT. It translates to CSVEGSGSSDTQYF.

This chain links TRBV14 with TRBJ1-2; D gene ambiguous. Trimming left V 4 bases short and J 10 bases short, with 10 bases between. Germline-derived CDR1 and CDR2 are SGHDN and FVKESK. The CDR3 spans 11 residues. CDR3 loop: CASSRGPLYTF. The CDR3 DNA follows: TGTGCCAGCAGCCGTGGGCCGCTCTACACCTTC.

This clone was observed a few times. The J gene is TRBJ2-1, the V gene TRBV7-7; 7 bases are shared with TRBD2. Losses at the gene ends were 3 bases for V and 5 bases for J; bases not matched to a gene: 10. Per germline, CDR1 SSHAT and CDR2 FNYEAQ (reference sequence). This CDR3 contains 16 residues. CDR3 nucleotide sequence: TGTGCCAGCAGCTTGGCCGGGGCGGGAGCCGACAATGAGCAGTTCTTC. Protein product: CASSLAGAGADNEQFF.

This clone was seen only a few times. The V gene is TRBV14, the J gene TRBJ1-2, with D uncertain. CDR1 is SGHDN and CDR2 is FVKESK in the germline V gene. The CDR3 totals 13 residues. The V and J ends lost 4 bases and 0 bases respectively, with 6 bases between them. CDR3 loop: CASSPKANYGYTF. In DNA, the CDR3 is TGTGCCAGCAGCCCGAAGGCTAACTATGGCTACACCTTC.

The V and J genes are TRBV11-3 and TRBJ1-5; D is unclear. This CDR3 contains 15 residues. Germline loops: CDR1 SGHNT, CDR2 YENEEA. Trimming cost V 5 bases and J 0 bases, with 11 bases left between them. The CDR3 DNA is TGTGCCAGCAGCACCCAACCTTATAGCAATCAGCCCCAGCATTTT. As protein: CASSTQPYSNQPQHF.

J is TRBJ1-6 and V is TRBV28; D ambiguous. Per the germline V gene, CDR1 is MDHEN and CDR2 is SYDVKM. V was pared by 1 base and J by 7 bases, with 8 bases between. The CDR3 totals 14 residues. CDR3 amino acids: CASSLSPPNSPLHF. CDR3 in DNA: TGTGCCAGCAGTTTATCCCCTCCAAATTCACCCCTCCACTTT.

The chain links TRBV6-8 to TRBJ2-5; 9 bases match TRBD1. Germline V lookup: CDR1 MNHGY, CDR2 SAAAGT. The CDR3 spans 13 residues. V was pared by 7 bases and J by 5 bases, with 5 bases of the junction left unmatched. The CDR3 coding sequence is TGTGCCAGCACAACAGGGGGCTGGGAGACCCAGTACTTC. This translates into CASTTGGWETQYF.

The chain couples TRBV1 to TRBJ2-2; the table's D call, TRBD1, has no DNA check behind it. TRBV1 counts as a pseudogene. CDR3 size: 19 residues. CDR3 sequence reads: CASSQDLRTAGAPGVELFF. CDR3 nucleotide sequence: TGCGCCAGCAGCCAAGATCTTAGGACAGCAGGCGCACCCGGTGTCGAGCTGTTTTTT.

The chain carries TRBV23-1 and TRBJ1-3; D gene unclear. TRBV23-1 is noted as an ORF with a role that remains uncertain. The CDR3 loop spans 19 amino acids. V was cut by 6 bases and J by 0 bases, with 24 bases left in between. CDR3 protein: CASSQVVTTNGFSGNTIYF. The CDR3 DNA follows: TGCGCCAGCAGCCAAGTGGTGACAACAAACGGGTTCTCTGGAAACACCATATATTTT.

J is TRBJ2-2 and V is TRBV7-6, with D perhaps given as TRBD1 or TRBD2 (7 bases each). The ends were cut back, 2 bases at V and 1 base at J, with 14 bases in the middle. CDR3 length equals 17 residues. CDR1 SGHVS and CDR2 FNYEAQ come from the germline V gene. The CDR3 loop reads CASSLWGGTVNTGELFF. The CDR3, as DNA: TGTGCCAGCAGCTTATGGGGGGGGACAGTGAACACCGGGGAGCTGTTTTTT.

The gene calls are TRBV19 and TRBJ1-2, with D possibly TRBD1 on 6 matching bases. CDR1 is LNHDA, CDR2 SQIVND, per germline (reference sequence). The V and J ends lost 0 bases and 4 bases respectively, with 9 bases between them. The CDR3 loop spans 14 amino acids. CDR3 bases: TGTGCCAGTAGTATAGATCTACAGGGCTATGGCTACACCTTC. Its translation is CASSIDLQGYGYTF. The whole variable domain, filled in from reference TRBV19 and TRBJ1-2, reads DGGITQSPKYLFRKEGQNVTLSCEQNLNHDAMYWYRQDPGQGLRLIYYSQIVNDFQKGDIAEGYSVSREKKESFPLTVTSAQKNPTAFYLCASSIDLQGYGYTFGSGTRLTVV.

V and J are TRBV2 and TRBJ1-3; D unresolved. The germline CDR1 and CDR2 sequences are SNHLY and FYNNEI. The CDR3 consists of 15 residues. Trimming took 6 bases from V and 0 from J, leaving 12 bases between them. The CDR3 loop reads CASRPRLLSGNTIYF. The CDR3 DNA is TGTGCCAGCAGACCCAGGCTGCTCTCTGGAAACACCATATATTTT.

This chain joins TRBV5-1 and TRBJ2-7; no clear D. Germline CDR1 SGHRS, CDR2 YFSETQ. Trimming removed 0 bases at V and 5 bases at J, with 12 bases between. The CDR3 is 14 residues long. The CDR3 sequence: CASSLATSRHEQYF. DNA for the CDR3: TGCGCCAGCAGCTTGGCCACGTCGCGGCACGAGCAGTACTTC.

The chain uses TRBV7-3 and TRBJ1-4, with unresolved D. The germline CDR1 and CDR2 sequences are SGHTA and FQGTGA. The CDR3 runs to 15 residues. V was shortened by 5 bases and J by 0 bases, with 10 bases between the two germline ends. The CDR3 DNA is TGTGCCAGCAGCCCCGAGTGGGCAACTAATGAAAAACTGTTTTTT. This sequence encodes CASSPEWATNEKLFF.

The V gene is TRBV18, the J gene TRBJ1-2, with D possibly being TRBD1 (5 bases). Between the trimmed V and J ends, which lost 3 bases and 4 bases, there was a span of 21 bases. The germline V gene has CDR1 KGHSH and CDR2 LQKENI. There are 17 residues in the CDR3. DNA of the CDR3: TGTGCCAGCTCACCCGAAATCCCGGAGGGGACCAGCTATGGCTACACCTTC. It yields the protein CASSPEIPEGTSYGYTF.

V and J are TRBV10-2 and TRBJ1-3; no clear D. The CDR3 is 16 amino acids. CDR1 is WSHSY, CDR2 SAAADI, per germline. The V and J ends lost 8 bases and 0 bases respectively, with 17 bases between them. CDR3 nucleotide sequence: TGCGCCAGCCGTATACCGGGTTTTTCCTCTGGAAACACCATATATTTT. This translates into CASRIPGFSSGNTIYF.

The table lists this clone with a few counts. The V call is TRBV19, the J call TRBJ2-2; TRBD1 aligns across 10 bases. CDR3 length: 15 amino acids. The germline gives CDR1 LNHDA, CDR2 SQIVND (reference sequence). V lost 6 bases and J lost 4; bases outside the gene matches: 5. The CDR3 reads CASSRTGGVTGELFF. The CDR3 DNA is TGTGCCAGTAGCAGGACAGGGGGAGTCACCGGGGAGCTGTTTTTT.

This clone was seen a handful of times. The V gene is TRBV14, the J gene TRBJ2-7, with D perhaps matching TRBD1 (6 bases). V dropped 2 bases and J dropped 0 bases, with 17 bases sitting between them. The CDR3 runs to 17 residues. From germline, CDR1 is SGHDN and CDR2 FVKESK. The CDR3 DNA reads as TGTGCCAGCAGCCAACTCCCGAGGACAGAGAGCTCCTACGAGCAGTACTTC. It codes for CASSQLPRTESSYEQYF.

The chain carries TRBV18 and TRBJ1-1; D is unclear. Germline V gene data show CDR1 as KGHSH and CDR2 as LQKENI. V lost 3 bases to trimming and J lost 7 bases, with 12 bases between them. This CDR3 has 13 residues. The chain's CDR3 is CASSPRDSNEAFF. The CDR3 DNA reads TGTGCCAGCTCACCTCGGGATTCGAATGAAGCTTTCTTT.

This clone came up a few times. As DNA, the CDR3 is TGTGCCTGGAGTGTAATGAGGGCGCAAGGCGGGACCCAGTACTTC. It encodes CAWSVMRAQGGTQYF. The V call is TRBV30, the J call TRBJ2-5, with a weak D call TRBD2 (5 bases). The germline gives CDR1 GTSNPN, CDR2 SVGIG (reference sequence). The CDR3 covers 15 residues. V was pared by 0 bases and J by 7 bases, with 18 bases between.